This T cell receptor beta chain was captured by sequencing in a study of control samples from healthy donors and cancer patients. This clone was seen once. Germline V gene data show CDR1 as MNHEY and CDR2 as SMNVEV (reference sequence). V was pared by 2 bases and J by 5 bases, with 21 bases of the junction left unmatched. The length of the CDR3 is 20 residues. Method: immunoSEQ multiplex PCR; TCRdb's copy keeps in-frame clones and lacks some. The sample includes roughly 99,000 clones, around 80% of them seen just once. The clonotype comes from a man aged 55-75 years in good health. V usage is TRBV27 and J usage is TRBJ1-2; 9 positions agree with TRBD1. The sequenced sample was blood. This chain's CDR3 is CASSLAGPWTGEGVRYGYTF. The CDR3 region has the DNA TGTGCCAGCAGTTTAGCGGGCCCCTGGACAGGGGAAGGGGTCAGGTATGGCTACACCTTC.